The next 31 T cell receptor beta chains were all read from a single sample in a study of T cell responses to AZD1222 COVID-19 vaccine. Only in-frame clones appear in the TCRdb table, and some are missing; sequencing was by immunoSEQ multiplex PCR. The data contain around 100,000 clones, around 91% of them singletons. The specimen comprised peripheral blood, sampled on day 0 of AZD1222 vaccination. The receptor source for this set is an adult in good health.

V gene TRBV11-3 combines with J gene TRBJ2-7; 8 positions match TRBD1. V dropped 8 bases and J dropped 3; count of bases not matched to a gene: 15. Germline CDR1 SGHNT, CDR2 YENEEA. There are 16 residues in the CDR3. The CDR3 nucleotides are TGTGCCAGCTCCCCCGGGACAGGCAAGGGGGTCTACGAGCAGTACTTC. Translated: CASSPGTGKGVYEQYF.

The chain employs TRBV6-5 and TRBJ1-1; 8 bases map to TRBD1. The V gene end was trimmed by 2 bases and the J gene end by 0 bases; junction bases not matched to a gene: 5. CDR3 length: 16 amino acids. Germline V lookup: CDR1 MNHEY, CDR2 SVGAGI. CDR3 region: CASSYRRGPMNTEAFF. DNA for the CDR3: TGTGCCAGCAGTTACCGCAGGGGGCCAATGAACACTGAAGCTTTCTTT.

The chain has TRBV11-2 and TRBJ2-3, with D tentatively TRBD2 (6 bases). Germline V lookup: CDR1 SGHAT, CDR2 FQNNGV. Trimming stripped 5 bases from V and 1 base from J, with 10 bases between. The CDR3 loop spans 14 amino acids. The CDR3: CASSPRDRTDTQYF. DNA for the CDR3: TGTGCCAGCAGCCCGCGGGACCGCACAGATACGCAGTATTTT.

V gene TRBV19 combines with J gene TRBJ1-2, with D maybe TRBD1 (5 bases). The V end was cut by 6 bases, the J end by 5 bases, with 16 bases between. This CDR3 region has 14 residues. The V gene's germline CDR1 is LNHDA and CDR2 SQIVND (reference sequence). DNA of the CDR3: TGTGCCAGTAGGAGGCGGGACGGACCGTATGGCTACACCTTC. Residues: CASRRRDGPYGYTF.

V and J are TRBV6-5 and TRBJ1-2, with D hard to call. V lost 0 bases and J lost 2, with 7 bases in between. The CDR3 spans 14 residues. The germline gives CDR1 MNHEY, CDR2 SVGAGI. The CDR3 nucleotides are TGTGCCAGCAGTTACTCGAAAGGGAACTATGGCTACACCTTC. Translating gives CASSYSKGNYGYTF.

The chain has TRBV24-1 and TRBJ2-2; D tentatively reads TRBD1 or TRBD2 (5 bases each). This CDR3 spans 18 amino acids. In germline, CDR1 is KGHDR, CDR2 SFDVKD. The V end lost 3 bases, the J end lost 0 bases, and 16 bases lay between the germline ends. The CDR3 sequence: CATSDTRQRSTNTGELFF. CDR3 nucleotides: TGTGCCACCAGTGATACTAGACAGCGATCGACGAACACCGGGGAGCTGTTTTTT.

This clone appeared a few times. This sequence joins TRBV27 and TRBJ1-5; TRBD1 aligns across 8 bases. With 1 base clipped from V and 1 base from J, the junction kept 3 bases outside the gene matches. Germline V gene sequence: CDR1 MNHEY, CDR2 SMNVEV (reference sequence). The CDR3 has 16 residues. CDR3 sequence: CASSLYWTGSNQPQHF. The CDR3 DNA follows: TGTGCCAGCAGTTTATATTGGACAGGGAGCAATCAGCCCCAGCATTTT.

This chain links TRBV19 with TRBJ1-2, with D possibly matching TRBD1 (5 bases). Germline V gives CDR1 LNHDA, CDR2 SQIVND (reference sequence). Trimming removed 3 bases from V and 4 bases from J, with 18 bases in between. The CDR3 consists of 16 residues. The CDR3 DNA reads TGTGCCAGTAGTATTCGAAGGCCCACGGGGACCTATGGCTACACCTTC. Translated: CASSIRRPTGTYGYTF. The full variable domain, in which reference TRBV19 and TRBJ1-2 provide the parts outside the CDR3, is DGGITQSPKYLFRKEGQNVTLSCEQNLNHDAMYWYRQDPGQGLRLIYYSQIVNDFQKGDIAEGYSVSREKKESFPLTVTSAQKNPTAFYLCASSIRRPTGTYGYTFGSGTRLTVV.

The chain is built from TRBV5-8 and TRBJ2-7; either TRBD1 or TRBD2 may supply D (5 bases each). V shed 3 bases and J shed 6 bases, with 16 bases lying between them. This CDR3 has 14 residues. The germline gives CDR1 SGHTS, CDR2 YDEGEE. The chain's CDR3 is CASSWGRPAGEQYF. The CDR3 DNA reads as TGTGCCAGCAGCTGGGGACGGCCCGCGGGCGAGCAGTACTTC. Filled out from reference TRBV5-8 and TRBJ2-7, the complete variable domain reads EAGVTQSPTHLIKTRGQQATLRCSPISGHTSVYWYQQALGLGLQFLLWYDEGEERNRGNFPPRFSGRQFPNYSSELNVNALELEDSALYLCASSWGRPAGEQYFGPGTRLTVT.

The chain couples TRBV19 to TRBJ2-5; the D gene is possibly TRBD1 (6 bases). The germline V gene encodes CDR1 LNHDA and CDR2 SQIVND (reference sequence). V was pared by 4 bases and J by 5 bases, with 20 bases between. The CDR3 consists of 16 residues. CDR3 sequence (DNA): TGTGCCAGTAGTACGGTTCAGGGGCAGGGAGCGGAGACCCAGTACTTC. Its protein is CASSTVQGQGAETQYF.

This clone appeared a single time. The gene calls are TRBV3-1 (or the pseudogene TRBV3-2) and TRBJ2-3, with TRBD2 matching 9 bases. This CDR3 is 17 amino acids long. The V gene end was trimmed by 4 bases and the J gene end by 5 bases; junction bases not matched to a gene: 13. The V gene's germline CDR1 is LGHDT and CDR2 YNNKEL (reference sequence). Written as DNA, the CDR3 is TGTGCCAGCAGCCCCGGTACCGGGACTAGCAGAAGAGATACGCAGTATTTT. Amino acid sequence: CASSPGTGTSRRDTQYF.

V usage is TRBV7-9 and J usage is TRBJ1-4; D gene unclear. There are 13 residues in the CDR3. Germline V CDR1 and CDR2: SEHNR, FQNEAQ (reference sequence). The germline V and J ends were trimmed by 1 base and 12 bases, with 12 bases remaining between them. The CDR3 sequence is CASSLGRAYELFF. CDR3 nucleotide sequence: TGTGCCAGCAGCTTAGGGCGGGCCTACGAACTGTTTTTT.

This clone was recorded a few times. The chain links TRBV4-1 to TRBJ2-7; D unresolved. The V and J ends lost 4 bases and 3 bases respectively, with 10 bases between them. This CDR3 contains 13 residues. The germline V gene has CDR1 MGHRA and CDR2 YSYEKL. Here the CDR3 DNA reads TGCGCCAGCAGCCCCCCTGGGGTCTACGAGCAGTACTTC. Its translation: CASSPPGVYEQYF.

This chain joins TRBV25-1 and TRBJ1-1; weak D call: TRBD1 (5 bases). The CDR3 has 14 amino acids. Trimming removed 3 bases at V and 10 bases at J, with 18 bases between. Germline CDR1 reads MGHDK; CDR2 reads SYGVNS. The CDR3 sequence: CASSDDGTPGGAFF. Written as DNA, the CDR3 is TGTGCCAGCAGTGATGATGGGACCCCCGGGGGAGCTTTCTTT.

This chain links TRBV6-2 or TRBV6-3 with TRBJ1-5; D might be TRBD1 (6 bases). Germline values: CDR1 MNHEY, CDR2 SVGEGT. V was clipped by 6 bases and J by 2 bases, with 17 bases between them. The CDR3 runs 16 residues. This CDR3 is CASSLPWEGGNQPQHF. The CDR3 coding sequence is TGTGCCAGCAGCCTCCCTTGGGAGGGGGGCAATCAGCCCCAGCATTTT.

This clone was recorded once. The chain couples TRBV7-9 to TRBJ1-1, with D perhaps matching TRBD1 (5 bases). The CDR3 is 14 amino acids. Germline CDR1 is SEHNR and CDR2 is FQNEAQ (reference sequence). The ends were cut back, 1 base at V and 1 base at J, with 7 bases in the middle. CDR3 residues: CASSLGGPNTEAFF. CDR3 DNA sequence: TGTGCCAGCAGCTTAGGGGGACCGAACACTGAAGCTTTCTTT.

This rearrangement joins TRBV2 to TRBJ2-7, with 10 positions matching TRBD1. CDR1 and CDR2 (germline): SNHLY, FYNNEI. Germline trimming cut 5 bases from V and 4 bases from J; bases unmatched to any gene: 5. There are 14 residues in the CDR3. The CDR3 loop is CASSLDRGRYEQYF. For the CDR3, the DNA is TGTGCCAGCAGTCTCGACAGGGGGCGATACGAGCAGTACTTC.

This clone was found once. The V gene is TRBV5-1, the J gene TRBJ1-1, with D possibly matching TRBD1 (5 bases). This CDR3 spans 15 amino acids. The germline CDR1 and CDR2 sequences are SGHRS and YFSETQ. The germline V and J ends were trimmed by 4 bases and 3 bases, with 16 bases remaining between them. The CDR3 is CASSPFGQGDTEAFF. CDR3 nucleotide sequence: TGCGCCAGCAGCCCATTTGGGCAGGGAGACACTGAAGCTTTCTTT.

This sequence joins TRBV18 and TRBJ2-7, with 8 bases identical to TRBD2. Germline V lookup: CDR1 KGHSH, CDR2 LQKENI. The CDR3 is 15 residues long. Trimming removed 3 bases from V and 5 bases from J; junction bases left unmatched: 9. The CDR3 sequence is CASSPTGTRGNEQYF. For the CDR3, the DNA is TGTGCCAGCTCACCTACCGGGACTAGGGGCAACGAGCAGTACTTC.

This chain uses TRBV7-2 with TRBJ2-3, with D perhaps TRBD1 (5 bases). The germline V and J ends were trimmed by 7 bases and 12 bases, with 17 bases remaining between them. The CDR3 contains 12 residues. Germline loops: CDR1 SGHTA, CDR2 FQGNSA. CDR3 in DNA: TGTGCCAGCAAGGGTGGGGCCAACTCACAGTATTTT. It is translated as CASKGGANSQYF.

This chain links TRBV12-1 with TRBJ2-3; the table's D call of TRBD1 was not tested on the DNA. TRBV12-1 is shown as a pseudogene. The CDR3 consists of 15 residues. The CDR3 sequence: CASTSFTGFTDTQYF. CDR3 nucleotide sequence: TGTGCCAGCACCTCTTTCACAGGTTTCACAGATACGCAGTATTTT.

This clone showed up just once. The rearrangement uses TRBV7-2 and TRBJ2-1; D is unresolved. The V end lost 2 bases, the J end lost 12 bases, and 14 bases lay between the germline ends. The CDR3 totals 13 residues. Germline CDR1 and CDR2: SGHTA and FQGNSA. The CDR3 bases are TGTGCCAGCAGCTTAAAGCCACCGGTTGGGCAGTTCTTC. Its translation: CASSLKPPVGQFF.

This clone was found a few times. This chain uses TRBV11-2 with TRBJ2-3; a possible D gene is TRBD2 (6 bases). Germline V CDR1 and CDR2: SGHAT, FQNNGV. This CDR3 region has 16 residues. V lost 4 bases and J lost 4, with 18 bases in between. The chain's CDR3 is CASSSFGLRGADTQYF. The CDR3 DNA is TGTGCCAGCAGCTCATTCGGACTAAGAGGGGCAGATACGCAGTATTTT.

This rearrangement joins TRBV7-9 to TRBJ2-7, with 9 bases matching TRBD1. The CDR3 has 15 residues. J gave up 0 bases and V 8 bases, and 8 bases lay outside the gene matches. Per germline, CDR1 SEHNR and CDR2 FQNEAQ (reference sequence). CDR3 residues: CASGRQGVSSYEQYF. The CDR3 DNA follows: TGTGCCAGCGGCAGACAGGGGGTCAGCTCCTACGAGCAGTACTTC.

The J gene is TRBJ2-7, the V gene TRBV10-3; D may be TRBD1 (6 bases). Trimming removed 10 bases from V and 6 bases from J, with 22 bases in between. The CDR3 is 14 amino acids. CDR1 is ENHRY and CDR2 is SYGVKD in the germline V gene. The CDR3 DNA reads as TGTGCCACCCAAATACAGGGAGCGAGCGGCGAGCAGTACTTC. Translated: CATQIQGASGEQYF.

V gene TRBV28 combines with J gene TRBJ2-7; 8 bases are a match to TRBD2. The CDR3 spans 14 residues. V trimming: 6 bases; J trimming: 7 bases; junction bases outside the gene matches: 11. The germline V gene encodes CDR1 MDHEN and CDR2 SYDVKM. The CDR3 sequence is CASRYGLALGEQYF. The CDR3 DNA follows: TGTGCCAGCAGATACGGACTAGCTCTGGGGGAGCAGTACTTC.

The J gene is TRBJ1-2, the V gene TRBV5-6; D is uncertain. The CDR3 loop spans 14 amino acids. Germline CDR1 and CDR2: SGHDT and YYEEEE. Trimming shortened V by 4 bases and J by 5 bases, and 15 bases separated the two germline ends. The chain's CDR3 is CASSPRTNEYGYTF. The CDR3 coding sequence is TGTGCCAGCAGCCCCCGGACGAACGAATATGGCTACACCTTC.

The chain couples TRBV9 to TRBJ1-3, with D perhaps matching TRBD1 (5 bases). The CDR3 extends over 16 amino acids. Between the trimmed V and J ends, which lost 0 bases and 2 bases, there was a span of 12 bases. Per the germline V gene, CDR1 is SGDLS and CDR2 is YYNGEE. CDR3 bases: TGTGCCAGCAGCGTAGGTTTGCAGGGACCTGGAAACACCATATATTTT. Residues: CASSVGLQGPGNTIYF. The variable domain in full, completed from reference TRBV9 and TRBJ1-3, reads DSGVTQTPKHLITATGQRVTLRCSPRSGDLSVYWYQQSLDQGLQFLIQYYNGEERAKGNILERFSAQQFPDLHSELNLSSLELGDSALYFCASSVGLQGPGNTIYFGEGSWLTVV.

The V call is TRBV2, the J call TRBJ2-2; D is unresolved. The V gene's germline CDR1 is SNHLY and CDR2 FYNNEI. CDR3 length: 14 amino acids. The V gene lost 5 bases and the J gene lost 7 bases, with 14 bases spanning the gap. CDR3 amino acids: CASSTGSRGGELFF. For the CDR3, the DNA is TGTGCCAGCAGTACGGGCTCACGTGGCGGGGAGCTGTTTTTT.

The chain joins TRBV2 to TRBJ1-5; D unresolved. In germline, CDR1 is SNHLY, CDR2 FYNNEI. V was shortened by 6 bases and J by 4 bases, with 13 bases between the two germline ends. The CDR3 spans 14 residues. CDR3 nucleotides: TGTGCCAGCAGCCTTTACTTCCCAAATCAGCCCCAGCATTTT. Its translation is CASSLYFPNQPQHF.

This chain joins TRBV6-5 and TRBJ1-2, with 7 bases that match TRBD1. From germline, CDR1 is MNHEY and CDR2 SVGAGI. This CDR3 region has 14 residues. With 6 bases clipped from V and 0 bases from J, the junction kept 4 bases outside the gene matches. The CDR3 reads CASSPRGSNYGYTF. For the CDR3, the DNA is TGTGCCAGCAGCCCCAGGGGGTCTAACTATGGCTACACCTTC.